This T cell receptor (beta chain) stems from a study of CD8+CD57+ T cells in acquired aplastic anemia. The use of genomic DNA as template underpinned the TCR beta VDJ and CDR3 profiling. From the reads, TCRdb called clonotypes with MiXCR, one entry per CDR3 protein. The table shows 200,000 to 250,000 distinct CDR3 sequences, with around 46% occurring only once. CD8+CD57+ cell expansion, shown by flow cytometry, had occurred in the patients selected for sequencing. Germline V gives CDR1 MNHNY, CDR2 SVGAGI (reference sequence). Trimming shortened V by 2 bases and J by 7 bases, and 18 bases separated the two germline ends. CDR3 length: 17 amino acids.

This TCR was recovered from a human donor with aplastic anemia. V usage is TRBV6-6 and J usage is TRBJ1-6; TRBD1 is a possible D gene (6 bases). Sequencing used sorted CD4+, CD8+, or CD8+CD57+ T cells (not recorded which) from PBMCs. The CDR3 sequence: CASSYANQGKGNSPLHF. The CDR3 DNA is TGTGCCAGCAGTTACGCCAACCAGGGGAAAGGCAATTCACCCCTCCACTTT.